The entry below gives a single T cell receptor (beta chain) sequence along with its context. Its antigen is unidentified. After removal of 4 bases from V and 0 bases from J, the junction contained 7 bases not matched to a gene. The V gene's germline CDR1 is SQVTM and CDR2 ANQGSEA. This CDR3 comprises 15 residues. Primed by a sample-barcoded 5' primer and a J-beta primer mix, a second PCR proceeded for 7 to 11 cycles. TCRdb analysed the 5' RACE reads with MiXCR anew, one entry per CDR3 protein. The profile shows about a million distinct CDR3 sequences, 40% to 60% of them singletons. Each donor had about 10 milliliters of peripheral blood drawn. This sample was taken from a study of blood T cells in healthy people across ages. Study results and limitations: As age increased, TCR beta diversity per million T cells fell in a roughly linear fashion.

Source material: blood. The V and J genes are TRBV29-1 and TRBJ2-7, with TRBD2 identical over 9 bases. This sequence originates from a man aged 25-40 years in good health. The CDR3 DNA reads TGCAGCGTTGGCGGGAGGGGCGGGAGCTCCTACGAGCAGTACTTC. Residues: CSVGGRGGSSYEQYF.